These 14 T cell receptor beta chains were sequenced from one sample in a study of response to subunit inactivated influenza vaccine. TCRdb re-analysed the RT-PCR reads in MiXCR, keeping a single row per CDR3 protein. The data show about 160,000 distinct CDR3 sequences, approximately 11% seen once. The sequences come from non-naive T cells sorted from PBMCs, collected 40 to 50 days after vaccination. These receptors were collected from a man between 50 and 59 years old who received an inactivated influenza vaccine.

In its sample, this clonotype was seen many times. The genes are TRBV5-1 and TRBJ1-2, with D maybe TRBD1 (6 bases). Per the germline V gene, CDR1 is SGHRS and CDR2 is YFSETQ. CDR3 size: 14 residues. The ends were cut back, 0 bases at V and 6 bases at J, with 12 bases in the middle. CDR3 bases: TGCGCCAGCAGCTTGGAGGGGGAAAGCCATGGCTACACCTTC. This translates into CASSLEGESHGYTF.

This clonotype was picked up many times. V is TRBV4-2 and J is TRBJ2-3; 7 bases are shared with TRBD2. The length of the CDR3 is 15 residues. Germline values: CDR1 LGHNA, CDR2 YNFKEQ. Germline trimming cut 0 bases from V and 11 bases from J; bases unmatched to any gene: 11. CDR3 region: CASSQDGGDGRRQYF. The CDR3 nucleotides read TGTGCCAGCAGCCAAGATGGAGGGGACGGGAGGAGGCAGTATTTT.

This clonotype turned up a few times. This chain uses TRBV3-1 with TRBJ2-7; 8 bases agree with TRBD1. The trim removed 0 bases at V and 4 bases at J, leaving 8 bases unmatched. The CDR3 is made up of 16 amino acids. Per germline, CDR1 LGHDT and CDR2 YNNKEL (reference sequence). In nucleotides, the CDR3 is TGTGCCAGCAGCCAAGAACCCGGGACAGGTTCTTACGAGCAGTACTTC. This codes for CASSQEPGTGSYEQYF.

This clonotype was counted a few times. V usage is TRBV5-1 and J usage is TRBJ1-2; D is unresolved. This CDR3 comprises 13 residues. Germline CDR1 SGHRS, CDR2 YFSETQ. The germline V and J ends were trimmed by 0 bases and 8 bases, with 11 bases remaining between them. CDR3 protein: CASSLEVSGGYTF. DNA for the CDR3: TGCGCCAGCAGCTTGGAGGTATCCGGCGGCTACACCTTC.

As DNA, the CDR3 is TGCAGTGCTAGCGCGCGACAGGGGTTTTCCTACGAGCAGTACTTC. It is translated as CSASARQGFSYEQYF. The chain uses TRBV20-1 and TRBJ2-7; 8 bases fit TRBD1. This CDR3 is built from 15 residues. Trimming at V came to 3 bases and at J to 1 base, leaving 8 bases not matched to a gene. Germline V gene sequence: CDR1 DFQATT, CDR2 SNEGSKA (reference sequence).

This clonotype was counted only a few times. The chain uses TRBV5-5 and TRBJ1-6; maybe TRBD1 (5 bases). V shed 4 bases and J shed 5 bases, with 13 bases lying between them. CDR3 length: 15 amino acids. Germline CDR1 is SGHKS and CDR2 is YYEKEE (reference sequence). CDR3 sequence reads: CASSPWGTNNSPLHF. The CDR3 DNA follows: TGTGCCAGCAGCCCCTGGGGGACCAATAATTCACCCCTCCACTTT.

J is TRBJ2-1 and V is TRBV3-1; no clear D gene. In germline, CDR1 is LGHDT, CDR2 YNNKEL (reference sequence). V gave up 0 bases and J gave up 10 bases, with 7 bases separating them. The CDR3 loop spans 12 amino acids. CDR3 sequence (DNA): TGTGCCAGCAGCCAAGAATCCGGGGAGCAGTTCTTC. Protein: CASSQESGEQFF.

This clonotype was counted between two and nine times. In nucleotides, the CDR3 is TGTGCCTGGAGCGAGACAGGGTACACTGAAGCTTTCTTT. It codes for CAWSETGYTEAFF. V usage is TRBV30 and J usage is TRBJ1-1; 7 nucleotides line up with TRBD1. V gave up 3 bases and J gave up 3 bases; unmatched junction bases: 4. This CDR3 contains 13 residues. From germline, CDR1 is GTSNPN and CDR2 SVGIG (reference sequence).

Details on this clonotype: A junction boundary mismatches the germline segment, possibly from a read error. Written as DNA, the CDR3 is TGTGCCAGCAGTGAAGGACAGAACATTGAAGCTTTCTTT. As protein: CASSEGQNIEAFF. J is TRBJ1-1 and V is TRBV25-1, with D perhaps matching TRBD1 (6 bases). The germline V gene encodes CDR1 MGHDK and CDR2 SYGVNS. CDR3 length: 13 residues.

The chain is built from TRBV6-2 or TRBV6-3 and TRBJ1-1; D gene uncertain. This CDR3 spans 12 amino acids. Germline V CDR1 and CDR2: MNHEY, SVGEGT. Trimming removed 2 bases from V and 5 bases from J, with 6 bases in between. The CDR3 loop reads CASSYAVTEAFF. The CDR3 DNA sequence: TGTGCCAGCAGTTACGCGGTAACTGAAGCTTTCTTT.

This clonotype is medium-sized (0.01 to 0.1%). The CDR3 DNA reads as TGTGCCAGCAGTTACGGGACTAGCGGGAGCTCCTACGAGCAGTACTTC. It encodes CASSYGTSGSSYEQYF. This sequence joins TRBV28 and TRBJ2-7; 14 bases match TRBD2. The CDR3 length is 16 residues. V shed 4 bases, J shed 0 bases, and the junction held 2 bases outside the gene matches. Germline-derived CDR1 and CDR2 are MDHEN and SYDVKM.

This clonotype has more than one count but fewer than ten. The chain employs TRBV5-1 and TRBJ1-1; 7 bases align to TRBD1. This CDR3 is built from 16 residues. V lost 5 bases to trimming and J lost 0 bases; unmatched junction nucleotides: 10. Germline V gives CDR1 SGHRS, CDR2 YFSETQ. The CDR3 DNA sequence: TGCGCCAGCAGGTGGGGACAGAGGGACCTGAACACTGAAGCTTTCTTT. It specifies CASRWGQRDLNTEAFF. The full variable domain, with the rest looked up from reference TRBV5-1 and TRBJ1-1, is KAGVTQTPRYLIKTRGQQVTLSCSPISGHRSVSWYQQTPGQGLQFLFEYFSETQRNKGNFPGRFSGRQFSNSRSEMNVSTLELGDSALYLCASRWGQRDLNTEAFFGQGTRLTVV.

This chain uses TRBV4-2 with TRBJ2-7; D perhaps matches TRBD2 (8 bases). V was shortened by 7 bases and J by 1 base, with 17 bases between the two germline ends. CDR1 LGHNA and CDR2 YNFKEQ come from the germline V gene. CDR3 length: 15 amino acids. The CDR3 region is CASIQGGLGSYEQYF. Written as DNA, the CDR3 is TGTGCCAGCATCCAGGGGGGACTAGGGTCCTACGAGCAGTACTTC.

This clonotype was seen a handful of times. Germline and junction disagree at one end, which may indicate a read error. The rearrangement uses TRBV7-7 and TRBJ2-1, with D possibly TRBD2 on 6 matching bases. Germline loops: CDR1 SSHAT, CDR2 FNYEAQ (reference sequence). There are 15 residues in the CDR3. The CDR3 DNA reads as TGTGCTAGCAGCCTTAGCGGAGGGGTTGACAATGAGCAGTTCTTC. This codes for CASSLSGGVDNEQFF.